This is a list of T cell receptor beta chains from one sample in a study of multiple sclerosis patients with progressive multifocal leukoencephalopathy. Profiling relied on immunoSEQ multiplex PCR, and the TCRdb table lists in-frame clones only, not all of them. Of tens of thousands of clones in the sample, approximately 92% were seen once. Sequenced sample: PBMCs. The receptors shown here come from a young man with multiple sclerosis. Each CDR3 is given with its conserved first and last residue. The D gene is left open where the match is weak. Clone size is stated in some rows and not others, as once, few, many or a class when expanded.

NA,TRBJ1-3,NA,TRBV7-2,CASSLGADGNTIYF,TGTGCCAGCAGCTTAGGGGCAGATGGAAACACCATATATTTT
TRBD2,TRBJ2-7,NA,TRBV2,CASSEFLREVSYEQYF,TGTGCCAGCAGTGAATTTCTGCGGGAGGTCTCCTACGAGCAGTACTTC
NA,TRBJ1-1,NA,TRBV19,CASRPTGTNTEAFF,TGTGCCAGTAGGCCGACAGGAACTAACACTGAAGCTTTCTTT
NA,TRBJ2-3,NA,TRBV6-1,CASSETTTDTQYF,TGTGCCAGCAGTGAGACTACCACAGATACGCAGTATTTT
NA,TRBJ2-1,NA,TRBV21-1,CASSSTAYNEQFF,TGTGCCAGCAGCAGCACAGCCTACAATGAGCAGTTCTTC
TRBD1,TRBJ1-5,NA,TRBV15,CATSRQGGNQPQHF,TGTGCCACCAGCAGACAGGGGGGTAATCAGCCCCAGCATTTT
TRBD2,TRBJ2-2,NA,TRBV7-7,CASSSPGGIYTGELFF,TGTGCTAGCAGCTCCCCGGGAGGGATTTACACCGGGGAGCTGTTTTTT
NA,TRBJ1-4,NA,TRBV27,CASTLGGPPEKLFF,TGTGCCAGCACCTTGGGGGGGCCCCCCGAAAAACTGTTTTTT
NA,TRBJ2-5,once,TRBV29-1,CSVEDRETQYF,TGCAGCGTTGAAGATCGAGAGACCCAGTACTTC
NA,TRBJ2-1,NA,TRBV30,CAWSNGIRNEQFF,TGTGCCTGGAGCAACGGGATAAGGAATGAGCAGTTCTTC
NA,TRBJ2-1,NA,TRBV30,CAWSVNNEQFF,TGTGCCTGGAGTGTCAACAATGAGCAGTTCTTC
TRBD2,TRBJ2-5,once,TRBV19,CASSIDLETSGQETQYF,TGTGCCAGTAGTATAGATCTCGAGACTAGCGGTCAAGAGACCCAGTACTTC
NA,TRBJ2-5,NA,TRBV7-2,CASSLVEGEDRETQYF,TGTGCCAGCAGCTTAGTGGAGGGCGAGGATAGGGAGACCCAGTACTTC
NA,TRBJ1-2,NA,TRBV11-3,CASSFGGGGYTF,TGTGCCAGCAGTTTTGGGGGAGGTGGCTACACCTTC
NA,TRBJ2-7,NA,TRBV14,CALTGLVCGVIFEQYF,TGTGCCCTTACGGGTCTAGTTTGCGGGGTGATCTTCGAGCAGTACTTC
NA,TRBJ1-2,NA,TRBV6-4,CASSDGAFRDYGYTF,TGTGCCAGCAGTGACGGGGCTTTCAGGGACTATGGCTACACCTTC
NA,TRBJ2-2,NA,TRBV7-9,CASSPTMGSGAGTGELFF,TGTGCCAGCAGCCCTACGATGGGCAGTGGGGCGGGCACCGGGGAGCTGTTTTTT
NA,TRBJ2-7,NA,TRBV27,CASSLSPGAPYEQYF,TGTGCCAGCAGTTTATCCCCCGGGGCCCCGTACGAGCAGTACTTC
NA,TRBJ1-1,NA,TRBV6-5,CASSLGNLNTEAFF,TGTGCCAGCAGTCTCGGGAACTTGAACACTGAAGCTTTCTTT
NA,TRBJ1-1,NA,TRBV6-5,CASSWAGSTEAFF,TGTGCCAGCAGTTGGGCAGGGAGCACTGAAGCTTTCTTT
NA,TRBJ1-1,NA,TRBV19,CASSLGQGRNTEAFF,TGTGCCAGTAGTCTTGGGCAGGGGAGGAACACTGAAGCTTTCTTT
NA,TRBJ1-2,NA,TRBV6-6,CASSSSAGDYGYTF,TGTGCCAGCAGTTCCTCAGCAGGGGACTATGGCTACACCTTC
NA,TRBJ2-1,NA,TRBV2,CASRVNEGYNEQFF,TGTGCCAGCAGGGTAAACGAGGGATACAATGAGCAGTTCTTC
NA,TRBJ1-5,NA,TRBV30,CAWSLEGNQPQHF,TGTGCCTGGAGTTTGGAGGGCAACCAGCCCCAGCATTTT
TRBD2,TRBJ2-7,NA,TRBV10-2,CASKRLAGAYEQYF,TGCGCCAGCAAGAGACTAGCGGGAGCCTACGAGCAGTACTTC
NA,TRBJ2-1,NA,TRBV5-1,CASSQDVSSYNEQFF,TGCGCCAGCAGCCAAGACGTGAGCTCCTACAATGAGCAGTTCTTC
TRBD1,TRBJ2-7,NA,TRBV5-6,CASSLGQGSEQYF,TGTGCCAGCAGCCTCGGACAGGGGAGTGAGCAGTACTTC
TRBD1,TRBJ1-1,NA,TRBV10-1,CASSRTGGEAFF,TGCGCCAGCAGCCGGACAGGGGGTGAAGCTTTCTTT
TRBD2,TRBJ2-3,NA,TRBV7-9,CASSFPLTSGIPGDTQYF,TGTGCCAGCAGCTTTCCCTTGACTAGCGGGATACCGGGGGATACGCAGTATTTT
NA,TRBJ2-1,once,TRBV6-4,CASSEKESNEQFF,TGTGCCAGCAGTGAGAAGGAGTCCAATGAGCAGTTCTTC
TRBD2,TRBJ2-3,once,TRBV5-1,CASSLGGLEDTQYF,TGCGCCAGCAGCTTGGGTGGACTAGAGGATACGCAGTATTTT
NA,TRBJ1-4,NA,TRBV7-9,CASSLTPGWGDEKLFF,TGTGCCAGCAGCTTAACCCCAGGGTGGGGTGATGAAAAACTGTTTTTT
TRBD1,TRBJ2-4,NA,TRBV27,CASSYGTGKNIQYF,TGTGCCAGCAGCTACGGGACAGGCAAAAACATTCAGTACTTC
TRBD2,TRBJ2-1,NA,TRBV19,CASSITLAGGFNEQFF,TGTGCCAGTAGTATAACACTAGCGGGAGGGTTTAATGAGCAGTTCTTC
TRBD2,TRBJ2-1,NA,TRBV7-9,CASSPPGTKYNEQFF,TGTGCCAGCAGCCCACCCGGGACTAAATACAATGAGCAGTTCTTC
NA,TRBJ2-1,NA,TRBV7-2,CASSLSGSGFYNEQFF,TGTGCCAGCAGCTTATCAGGTAGCGGATTTTACAATGAGCAGTTCTTC
NA,TRBJ1-2,NA,TRBV7-9,CASSTPGGHGYTF,TGTGCCAGCAGCACCCCGGGGGGGCATGGCTACACCTTC
NA,TRBJ2-7,NA,TRBV19,CASSSGTHYEQYF,TGTGCCAGTAGTAGCGGGACCCACTACGAGCAGTACTTC
NA,TRBJ1-5,NA,TRBV19,CASSWEGNQPQHF,TGTGCCAGTAGTTGGGAGGGTAATCAGCCCCAGCATTTT
NA,TRBJ2-7,NA,TRBV11-2,CASGPYYEQYF,TGTGCCAGCGGGCCGTACTACGAGCAGTACTTC
NA,TRBJ1-5,NA,TRBV10-1,CASRTTGRRANQPQHF,TGCGCCAGCAGAACCACAGGCCGAAGGGCCAATCAGCCCCAGCATTTT